The 24 T cell receptor beta chains below all came from one sample that was sequenced in a study of cytomegalovirus exposure and HLA in healthy donors. Researchers ran the PCR with 60 Vbeta and 13 Jbeta primers. Sequencing used immunoSEQ multiplex PCR; TCRdb keeps in-frame clones, though not all of them. Of under 200,000 clones in the sample, about 78% were seen once. The sample comprised PBMCs. The receptors shown here come from a middle-aged man in good health and CMV-seronegative.

This chain joins TRBV4-3 and TRBJ1-4; no reliable D call. This CDR3 spans 16 amino acids. With 0 bases removed from V and 2 bases from J, the gap between germline ends came to 10 bases. CDR1 and CDR2 (germline): LGHNA, YSLEER. CDR3 nucleotide sequence: TGCGCCAGCAGCCAAGATCAGGCTTTTACTAATGAAAAACTGTTTTTT. It encodes CASSQDQAFTNEKLFF.

This clone was counted a single time. CDR3 coding DNA: TGTGCCAGCAGCCCCGGGACTTACCTCGAGCAGTACTTC. This gives the protein CASSPGTYLEQYF. This chain uses TRBV7-2 with TRBJ2-7; D may be TRBD2 (6 bases). The CDR3 contains 13 residues. Trimming left V 5 bases short and J 6 bases short, with 14 bases between. CDR1 SGHTA and CDR2 FQGNSA come from the germline V gene.

This sequence joins TRBV19 and TRBJ2-3, with D tentatively TRBD2 (7 bases). The CDR3 is 15 amino acids. With 4 bases removed from V and 4 bases from J, the gap between germline ends came to 15 bases. Germline V gene data show CDR1 as LNHDA and CDR2 as SQIVND (reference sequence). CDR3 protein: CASSTPRGGADTQYF. The DNA for the CDR3 is TGTGCCAGTAGTACCCCCAGGGGAGGGGCAGATACGCAGTATTTT. The variable domain in full, completed from reference TRBV19 and TRBJ2-3, reads DGGITQSPKYLFRKEGQNVTLSCEQNLNHDAMYWYRQDPGQGLRLIYYSQIVNDFQKGDIAEGYSVSREKKESFPLTVTSAQKNPTAFYLCASSTPRGGADTQYFGPGTRLTVL.

The chain couples TRBV5-6 to TRBJ1-4; possibly TRBD1 for D (5 bases). The V end was cut by 4 bases, the J end by 0 bases, with 13 bases between. CDR1 SGHDT and CDR2 YYEEEE come from the germline V gene. The CDR3 consists of 16 residues. In nucleotides, the CDR3 is TGTGCCAGCAGCCTCCGAGTCAGGGCAACTAATGAAAAACTGTTTTTT. The encoded protein is CASSLRVRATNEKLFF. The variable domain in full, with the rest retrieved from reference TRBV5-6 and TRBJ1-4, is DAGVTQSPTHLIKTRGQQVTLRCSPKSGHDTVSWYQQALGQGPQFIFQYYEEEERQRGNFPDRFSGHQFPNYSSELNVNALLLGDSALYLCASSLRVRATNEKLFFGSGTQLSVL.

This clone showed up just once. The V gene is TRBV5-4, the J gene TRBJ2-3; D gene uncertain. This CDR3 is 12 amino acids long. The germline V gene has CDR1 SGHNT and CDR2 YYREEE (reference sequence). The V gene lost 1 base and the J gene lost 7 bases, with 7 bases spanning the gap. CDR3 in amino acids: CASSLSSNTQYF. The CDR3 coding sequence is TGTGCCAGCAGCTTGAGCTCCAATACGCAGTATTTT.

The V and J genes are TRBV7-2 and TRBJ2-2, with D possibly matching TRBD2 (5 bases). The V and J ends lost 3 bases and 6 bases respectively, with 14 bases between them. Germline V CDR1 and CDR2: SGHTA, FQGNSA. The CDR3 extends over 15 amino acids. The CDR3 spells CASSLLGWGAGELFF. The DNA for the CDR3 is TGTGCCAGCAGCTTGTTAGGTTGGGGAGCCGGGGAGCTGTTTTTT.

In its sample, this clone was seen once. The chain has TRBV5-4 and TRBJ2-7; D is possibly TRBD1 (5 bases). This CDR3 region has 12 residues. Trimming pared 2 bases from V and 3 bases from J, leaving 6 bases between. Germline loops: CDR1 SGHNT, CDR2 YYREEE (reference sequence). The CDR3 protein is CASSFQGYEQYF. As DNA, the CDR3 is TGTGCCAGCAGCTTCCAGGGCTACGAGCAGTACTTC.

This chain uses TRBV29-1 with TRBJ2-1, with TRBD2 matching over 13 bases. This CDR3 is 15 amino acids long. V lost 1 base to trimming and J lost 8 bases; unmatched junction nucleotides: 5. Germline V gene sequence: CDR1 SQVTM, CDR2 ANQGSEA. CDR3 bases: TGCAGCGTTGAAGGGACTAGCGGGAGTTTCGATGAGCAGTTCTTC. As protein: CSVEGTSGSFDEQFF.

The V call is TRBV4-3, the J call TRBJ2-1, with 8 bases fitting TRBD1. The junction had 1 base not matched to a gene; V was cut back by 4 bases and J by 2 bases. CDR1 and CDR2 (germline): LGHNA, YSLEER. This CDR3 comprises 14 residues. In DNA, the CDR3 is TGCGCCAGCAGCCCGGACAGGGCCTACAATGAGCAGTTCTTC. This encodes CASSPDRAYNEQFF.

This sequence joins TRBV5-4 and TRBJ2-6, with 11 bases aligning to TRBD2. The CDR3 is made up of 18 amino acids. Germline CDR1 SGHNT, CDR2 YYREEE (reference sequence). With V trimmed by 3 bases and J by 4 bases, 9 bases remained unmatched. The CDR3 region is CASSSRLAGPLGANVLTF. The CDR3 bases are TGTGCCAGCAGCTCCAGACTAGCGGGGCCCCTGGGGGCCAACGTCCTGACTTTC.

V and J are TRBV7-6 and TRBJ2-5; 7 bases agree with TRBD2. Germline values: CDR1 SGHVS, CDR2 FNYEAQ. V gave up 4 bases and J gave up 4 bases; unmatched junction bases: 6. This CDR3 is 14 amino acids long. The DNA for the CDR3 is TGTGCCAGCAGCTCCTTGGGAGGGCGAGAGACCCAGTACTTC. Protein: CASSSLGGRETQYF.

The chain uses TRBV14 and TRBJ1-1; possible D gene TRBD1, 5 bases. The CDR3 contains 19 residues. Germline V gives CDR1 SGHDN, CDR2 FVKESK. The V gene lost 0 bases and the J gene lost 1 base, with 21 bases spanning the gap. The CDR3 reads CASSQDGRRGRFRNTEAFF. DNA for the CDR3: TGTGCCAGCAGCCAAGATGGCAGGCGGGGCAGGTTCAGGAACACTGAAGCTTTCTTT.

This clone was picked up a small number of times. The V gene is TRBV6-1, the J gene TRBJ1-4; a weak D match, TRBD1 (6 bases). V gave up 1 base and J gave up 8 bases, with 14 bases separating them. The V gene's germline CDR1 is MNHNS and CDR2 SASEGT. The CDR3 loop spans 15 amino acids. CDR3 bases: TGTGCCAGCAGTGAAGTAGGGGGGGTTAGCGAAAAACTGTTTTTT. This sequence encodes CASSEVGGVSEKLFF.

The V call is TRBV2, the J call TRBJ2-7; 9 nucleotides line up with TRBD1. This CDR3 is 14 amino acids long. The V and J ends lost 6 bases and 0 bases, in that order; junction bases with no gene match: 3. Germline lookup yields CDR1 SNHLY and CDR2 FYNNEI. CDR3 in DNA: TGTGCCAGCAGGTGGACAGGGGCCTCCTACGAGCAGTACTTC. It specifies CASRWTGASYEQYF. Variable domain in full (rest from reference TRBV2 and TRBJ2-7): EPEVTQTPSHQVTQMGQEVILRCVPISNHLYFYWYRQILGQKVEFLVSFYNNEISEKSEIFDDQFSVERPDGSNFTLKIRSTKLEDSAMYFCASRWTGASYEQYFGPGTRLTVT.

This clone was picked up a small number of times. The gene calls are TRBV2 and TRBJ1-2; weak D call: TRBD1 (5 bases). Germline V gene sequence: CDR1 SNHLY, CDR2 FYNNEI. V lost 4 bases, J lost 5 bases, and 11 bases lay in between. This CDR3 comprises 13 residues. The CDR3 nucleotides are TGTGCCAGCAGTGGACAGTTTGTTTATGGCTACACCTTC. It codes for CASSGQFVYGYTF. Full variable domain (missing parts from reference TRBV2 and TRBJ1-2): EPEVTQTPSHQVTQMGQEVILRCVPISNHLYFYWYRQILGQKVEFLVSFYNNEISEKSEIFDDQFSVERPDGSNFTLKIRSTKLEDSAMYFCASSGQFVYGYTFGSGTRLTVV.

The chain uses TRBV6-5 and TRBJ1-2; a possible D gene is TRBD1 (5 bases). V was clipped by 0 bases and J by 2 bases, with 10 bases between them. Germline CDR1 MNHEY, CDR2 SVGAGI. The CDR3 runs to 15 residues. In nucleotides, the CDR3 is TGTGCCAGCAGTTACTCCCGCGCAGGGAACTATGGCTACACCTTC. Translating it yields CASSYSRAGNYGYTF.

This rearrangement joins TRBV14 to TRBJ2-7, with 8 bases fitting TRBD1. CDR1 and CDR2 from the germline V gene are SGHDN and FVKESK. J was trimmed by 2 bases and V by 4 bases; bases with no gene match: 7. This CDR3 is built from 15 residues. CDR3 protein: CASSPHRDRTYEQYF. Written as DNA, the CDR3 is TGTGCCAGCAGCCCCCACAGGGACAGGACCTACGAGCAGTACTTC.

The V gene is TRBV5-5, the J gene TRBJ1-2; the match to TRBD1 covers 7 bases. CDR1 is SGHKS and CDR2 is YYEKEE in the germline V gene (reference sequence). This CDR3 contains 15 residues. With 3 bases clipped from V and 2 bases from J, the junction kept 7 bases outside the gene matches. CDR3 loop: CASSSYRGSNYGYTF. CDR3 DNA: TGTGCCAGCAGCTCTTACAGGGGATCCAACTATGGCTACACCTTC.

The rearrangement joins TRBV25-1 to TRBJ1-2; the match to TRBD1 covers 8 bases. This CDR3 spans 14 amino acids. Germline V CDR1 and CDR2: MGHDK, SYGVNS. The J segment lost 3 bases and the V segment lost 6 bases, leaving 6 bases of the junction unmatched. CDR3 loop: CASRGQGNHYGYTF. DNA for the CDR3: TGTGCCAGCAGAGGACAGGGTAATCACTATGGCTACACCTTC.

The V and J genes are TRBV11-1 and TRBJ2-5; D is undetermined. The tail of the sequence fits TRBJ2-7 better, so the J call may be wrong. Germline CDR1 is SGHAT and CDR2 is FQDESV (reference sequence). The CDR3 is 13 amino acids. In DNA, the CDR3 is TGTGCCAGCAGCTTAGCTTACATGGGCGAGCAGTACTTC. It is translated as CASSLAYMGEQYF.

The chain carries TRBV9 and TRBJ2-7, with no clear D. Per the germline V gene, CDR1 is SGDLS and CDR2 is YYNGEE. This CDR3 has 17 residues. V lost 2 bases to trimming and J lost 4 bases, with 22 bases between them. This chain's CDR3 is CASSVGPMASVSYEQYF. The CDR3 DNA reads TGTGCCAGCAGCGTTGGTCCCATGGCCTCTGTATCATACGAGCAGTACTTC. Full variable domain (rest looked up from reference TRBV9 and TRBJ2-7): DSGVTQTPKHLITATGQRVTLRCSPRSGDLSVYWYQQSLDQGLQFLIQYYNGEERAKGNILERFSAQQFPDLHSELNLSSLELGDSALYFCASSVGPMASVSYEQYFGPGTRLTVT.

J is TRBJ2-1 and V is TRBV5-4, with D perhaps TRBD1 (5 bases). From germline, CDR1 is SGHNT and CDR2 YYREEE (reference sequence). V shed 4 bases and J shed 5 bases, with 16 bases lying between them. There are 15 residues in the CDR3. The CDR3 nucleotides read TGTGCCAGCAGCCCCACTCCCTCAGGGAACAATGAGCAGTTCTTC. Protein sequence: CASSPTPSGNNEQFF.

As to this clone: Since the CDR3 does not end with the conserved phenylalanine or tryptophan, this likely comes from a read error. The chain employs TRBV5-6 and TRBJ1-2; the match to TRBD1 covers 8 bases. V trimming: 0 bases; J trimming: 5 bases; junction bases outside the gene matches: 0. Germline values: CDR1 SGHDT, CDR2 YYEEEE. This CDR3 is 13 amino acids long. CDR3 DNA: TGTGCCAGCAGCTTGGACAGGGGGTATGGCTACACCTCC. This codes for CASSLDRGYGYTS.

The chain joins TRBV19 to TRBJ2-5; TRBD1 matches 9 bases. Matching the DNA end better, TRBJ2-7 makes the J call doubtful. This CDR3 comprises 13 residues. Germline assignment: CDR1 LNHDA and CDR2 SQIVND (reference sequence). The CDR3 protein is CASRDREVYEQYF. CDR3 bases: TGTGCCAGCAGGGACAGGGAGGTGTACGAGCAGTACTTC.